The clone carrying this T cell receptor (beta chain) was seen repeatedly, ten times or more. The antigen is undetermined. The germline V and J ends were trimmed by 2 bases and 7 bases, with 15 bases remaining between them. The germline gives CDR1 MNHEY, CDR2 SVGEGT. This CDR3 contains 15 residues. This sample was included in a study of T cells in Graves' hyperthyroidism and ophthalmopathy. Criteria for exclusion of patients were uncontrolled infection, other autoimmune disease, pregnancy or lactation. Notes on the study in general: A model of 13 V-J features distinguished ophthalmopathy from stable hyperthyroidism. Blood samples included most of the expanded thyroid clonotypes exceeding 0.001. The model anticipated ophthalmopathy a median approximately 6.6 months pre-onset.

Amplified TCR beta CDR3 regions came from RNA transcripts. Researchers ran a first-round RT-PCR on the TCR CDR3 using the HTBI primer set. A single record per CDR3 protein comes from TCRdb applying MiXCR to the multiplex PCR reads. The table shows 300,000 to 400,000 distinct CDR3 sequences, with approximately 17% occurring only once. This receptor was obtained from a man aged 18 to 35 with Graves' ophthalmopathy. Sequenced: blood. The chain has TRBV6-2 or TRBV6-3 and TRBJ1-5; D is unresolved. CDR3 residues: CASSYGRQSGQPQHF. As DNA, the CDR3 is TGTGCCAGCAGTTACGGTAGGCAATCCGGGCAGCCCCAGCATTTT.